These 27 T cell receptor beta chains originate from one sample sequenced in a study of T cell responses to AZD1222 COVID-19 vaccine. TCRdb's table, derived via immunoSEQ multiplex PCR, lists solely in-frame clones and lacks some. The data hold about 110,000 clones, with around 90% observed a single time. This specimen consisted of peripheral blood, obtained 28 days after the second AZD1222 dose. These receptors all come from an adult who received the AZD1222 COVID-19 vaccine.

V gene TRBV2 combines with J gene TRBJ2-7, with a possible D match to TRBD1 (5 bases). The CDR3 has 15 residues. CDR1 is SNHLY, CDR2 FYNNEI, per germline. Trimming removed 0 bases at V and 6 bases at J, with 15 bases between. CDR3 nucleotide sequence: TGTGCCAGCAGTGAAGCTTCATGGACATCAGGCGAGCAGTACTTC. It codes for CASSEASWTSGEQYF.

The chain joins TRBV5-5 to TRBJ2-5; 8 nucleotides agree with TRBD2. CDR1 SGHKS and CDR2 YYEKEE come from the germline V gene (reference sequence). The CDR3 length is 15 residues. V lost 2 bases to trimming and J lost 7 bases; unmatched junction nucleotides: 10. Written as DNA, the CDR3 is TGTGCCAGCAGCTTCGTCGACGCCGCGGGGGGGACCCAGTACTTC. Translating it yields CASSFVDAAGGTQYF. The complete variable domain, with remaining parts taken from reference TRBV5-5 and TRBJ2-5, reads DAGVTQSPTHLIKTRGQQVTLRCSPISGHKSVSWYQQVLGQGPQFIFQYYEKEERGRGNFPDRFSARQFPNYSSELNVNALLLGDSALYLCASSFVDAAGGTQYFGPGTRLLVL.

This rearrangement joins TRBV27 to TRBJ1-4; TRBD1 aligns across 7 bases. V gave up 8 bases and J gave up 6 bases; unmatched junction bases: 15. The CDR3 covers 16 residues. Germline V gives CDR1 MNHEY, CDR2 SMNVEV (reference sequence). For the CDR3, the DNA is TGTGCCAGCGCCCACCTTAGGGGGCGCGGAGATGAAAAACTGTTTTTT. Translation: CASAHLRGRGDEKLFF. Combining the CDR3 with reference TRBV27 and TRBJ1-4 gives the whole variable domain EAQVTQNPRYLITVTGKKLTVTCSQNMNHEYMSWYRQDPGLGLRQIYYSMNVEVTDKGDVPEGYKVSRKEKRNFPLILESPSPNQTSLYFCASAHLRGRGDEKLFFGSGTQLSVL.

The V call is TRBV28, the J call TRBJ2-2; the D call may be TRBD1 or TRBD2 (5 bases each). Trimming took 10 bases from V and 6 from J, leaving 21 bases between them. Germline values: CDR1 MDHEN, CDR2 SYDVKM. The CDR3 is 15 residues long. CDR3 nucleotide sequence: TGTGCCACAGGCGCGAGGGGACGAACCGCCGGGGAGCTGTTTTTT. It is translated as CATGARGRTAGELFF. The full variable domain, in which reference TRBV28 and TRBJ2-2 provide the parts outside the CDR3, is DVKVTQSSRYLVKRTGEKVFLECVQDMDHENMFWYRQDPGLGLRLIYFSYDVKMKEKGDIPEGYSVSREKKERFSLILESASTNQTSMYLCATGARGRTAGELFFGEGSRLTVL.

As DNA, the CDR3 is TGTGCCAGCTCACCCCTACCAACTAATGAAAAACTGTTTTTT. It translates to CASSPLPTNEKLFF. This chain uses TRBV18 with TRBJ1-4; no firm D call. V gave up 3 bases and J gave up 0 bases, with 5 bases separating them. Germline CDR1 KGHSH, CDR2 LQKENI. This CDR3 region has 14 residues. Complete variable domain (other parts from reference TRBV18 and TRBJ1-4): NAGVMQNPRHLVRRRGQEARLRCSPMKGHSHVYWYRQLPEEGLKFMVYLQKENIIDESGMPKERFSAEFPKEGPSILRIQQVVRGDSAAYFCASSPLPTNEKLFFGSGTQLSVL.

This clone was detected only a few times. This chain links TRBV7-2 with TRBJ2-5, with 7 nucleotides matching TRBD1. The CDR3 runs 15 residues. Trimming took 6 bases from V and 4 from J; bases not matched to a gene: 11. In germline, CDR1 is SGHTA, CDR2 FQGNSA. The CDR3: CASSWVKAGGETQYF. In DNA, the CDR3 is TGTGCCAGCAGTTGGGTAAAAGCAGGGGGAGAGACCCAGTACTTC.

The gene calls are TRBV30 and TRBJ2-5, with 8 bases identical to TRBD1. Germline V gene sequence: CDR1 GTSNPN, CDR2 SVGIG (reference sequence). Trimming cost V 5 bases and J 1 base; bases outside gene matches: 12. The CDR3 has 16 residues. The CDR3 DNA follows: TGTGCCTGGGACAGGGGCCTTACTCCTTTCCAAGAGACCCAGTACTTC. Residues: CAWDRGLTPFQETQYF.

This chain uses TRBV3-1 (or the pseudogene TRBV3-2) with TRBJ1-5; 10 nucleotides line up with TRBD1. Germline CDR1 LGHDT, CDR2 YNNKEL (reference sequence). V was pared by 5 bases and J by 6 bases, with 1 base of the junction left unmatched. This CDR3 is built from 13 residues. The CDR3 DNA is TGTGCCAGCAGCGACAGGGGGCTTCAGCCCCAGCATTTT. As protein: CASSDRGLQPQHF.

The gene calls are TRBV7-8 and TRBJ2-4; no definite D call. Deletions cut 0 bases from V and 0 bases from J, with 9 bases between. The CDR3 runs to 16 residues. The V gene's germline CDR1 is SGHVS and CDR2 FQNEAQ. The CDR3 here is CASSLAASLAKNIQYF. CDR3 sequence (DNA): TGTGCCAGCAGCTTAGCAGCCTCTTTAGCCAAAAACATTCAGTACTTC.

The chain employs TRBV18 and TRBJ1-3; 9 bases agree with TRBD1. The CDR3 has 16 residues. Trimming removed 0 bases from V and 2 bases from J; junction bases left unmatched: 2. Germline V CDR1 and CDR2: KGHSH, LQKENI. CDR3 residues: CASSPPGQGAGNTIYF. The CDR3 nucleotides are TGTGCCAGCTCACCACCGGGACAGGGCGCTGGAAACACCATATATTTT.

This sequence joins TRBV19 and TRBJ1-6; the D is unclear. The CDR3 extends over 15 amino acids. V gave up 3 bases and J gave up 8 bases, with 14 bases separating them. Per germline, CDR1 LNHDA and CDR2 SQIVND (reference sequence). CDR3 sequence (DNA): TGTGCCAGTAGTATTGGGCACCCTCCTGATTCACCCCTCCACTTT. Translating it yields CASSIGHPPDSPLHF.

The chain employs TRBV28 and TRBJ1-2; 9 bases fit TRBD1. The ends lost 5 bases at V and 4 bases at J; junction bases unmatched: 17. CDR1 is MDHEN and CDR2 is SYDVKM in the germline V gene. CDR3 length: 18 residues. The CDR3 region is CASSAPGQGDLSSYGYTF. The CDR3 DNA is TGTGCCAGCAGTGCTCCGGGACAGGGTGATCTGTCTAGCTATGGCTACACCTTC.

In DNA, the CDR3 is TGCGCCAGCAGCGATAGGCCAAACTATGGCTACACCTTC. This codes for CASSDRPNYGYTF. This chain links TRBV4-1 with TRBJ1-2; D call uncertain. V was trimmed by 5 bases and J by 2 bases, leaving 9 bases between them. Germline V CDR1 and CDR2: MGHRA, YSYEKL. The CDR3 sequence is 13 residues long.

The V gene is TRBV28, the J gene TRBJ1-1; no reliable D call. V was cut by 4 bases and J by 5 bases, with 14 bases left in between. The germline gives CDR1 MDHEN, CDR2 SYDVKM. There are 14 residues in the CDR3. The CDR3 DNA reads as TGTGCCAGCAGTTCCCCCGTCGAGGTAACTGAAGCTTTCTTT. Translating it yields CASSSPVEVTEAFF.

The chain joins TRBV9 to TRBJ1-2, with 10 bases matching TRBD1. Germline loops: CDR1 SGDLS, CDR2 YYNGEE. The ends lost 4 bases at V and 5 bases at J; junction bases unmatched: 11. The length of the CDR3 is 16 residues. The CDR3 coding sequence is TGTGCCAGCAGCTCCTCTGGGACAGGGGACCGTTATGGCTACACCTTC. Encoded protein: CASSSSGTGDRYGYTF.

The CDR3 bases are TGTGCCACCAGGGGCTCTGGAAACACCATATATTTT. Protein product: CATRGSGNTIYF. The chain recombines TRBV27 with TRBJ1-3; D possibly corresponds to TRBD1 (6 bases). This CDR3 is built from 12 residues. The germline V and J ends were trimmed by 10 bases and 0 bases, with 7 bases remaining between them. Germline CDR1 and CDR2: MNHEY and SMNVEV (reference sequence).

This clone has just one count. The chain links TRBV6-1 to TRBJ1-5, with TRBD1 identical over 7 bases. With V trimmed by 5 bases and J by 1 base, 5 bases remained unmatched. There are 15 residues in the CDR3. The germline gives CDR1 MNHNS, CDR2 SASEGT. Written as DNA, the CDR3 is TGTGCCAGCAGTCCGGGACAGCAAAGCAATCAGCCCCAGCATTTT. Translated, it gives CASSPGQQSNQPQHF.

A single count supports this clone. The rearrangement links TRBV27 to TRBJ2-5, with TRBD1 matching 9 bases. J was trimmed by 6 bases and V by 8 bases; bases with no gene match: 10. Germline loops: CDR1 MNHEY, CDR2 SMNVEV (reference sequence). CDR3 size: 14 residues. CDR3 coding DNA: TGTGCCAGCCGATCCTCGGGACAGGGACAGACCCAGTACTTC. It specifies CASRSSGQGQTQYF.

V gene TRBV10-2 combines with J gene TRBJ2-7; D is perhaps TRBD1 or TRBD2 (5 bases each). The germline V gene has CDR1 WSHSY and CDR2 SAAADI. The CDR3 is made up of 14 amino acids. The V gene lost 6 bases and the J gene lost 4 bases, with 16 bases spanning the gap. The CDR3 loop is CASSRNGAEYEQYF. The CDR3 DNA reads as TGCGCCAGCAGCCGAAACGGGGCAGAATACGAGCAGTACTTC.

The V gene is TRBV12-3 or TRBV12-4, the J gene TRBJ1-2, with TRBD1 identical over 7 bases. The CDR3 has 13 residues. J was trimmed by 4 bases and V by 6 bases; bases with no gene match: 5. The CDR3 spells CASSQGTVYGYTF. The CDR3 region has the DNA TGTGCCAGCAGCCAAGGGACAGTCTATGGCTACACCTTC.

This clone was detected once. The V and J genes are TRBV11-2 and TRBJ2-7; no firm D call. Trimming removed 1 base at V and 0 bases at J, with 4 bases between. Germline V gene data show CDR1 as SGHAT and CDR2 as FQNNGV. The CDR3 loop spans 13 amino acids. CDR3 bases: TGTGCCAGCAGCTTAGGCCCCTCCTACGAGCAGTACTTC. It encodes CASSLGPSYEQYF.

As DNA, the CDR3 is TGTGCCAGCAGCCAAGATATCGGCTCTGGAAACACCATATATTTT. Protein product: CASSQDIGSGNTIYF. V usage is TRBV3-1 (or the pseudogene TRBV3-2) and J usage is TRBJ1-3, with D unresolved. V was cut by 0 bases and J by 0 bases, with 6 bases left in between. The CDR3 sequence is 15 residues long. Germline V CDR1 and CDR2: LGHDT, YNNKEL (reference sequence).

The chain uses TRBV4-1 and TRBJ2-1; tentative D call: TRBD1 (5 bases). Germline values: CDR1 MGHRA, CDR2 YSYEKL. The V gene lost 0 bases and the J gene lost 10 bases, with 16 bases spanning the gap. The CDR3 covers 15 residues. In nucleotides, the CDR3 is TGCGCCAGCAGCCAAGATCAGGGCGCCTGGAGAGAGCAGTTCTTC. Protein: CASSQDQGAWREQFF.

The gene calls are TRBV28 and TRBJ2-3, with TRBD1 matching over 7 bases. Trimming cost V 5 bases and J 2 bases; bases outside gene matches: 4. This CDR3 has 14 residues. CDR1 MDHEN and CDR2 SYDVKM come from the germline V gene. CDR3 protein: CASSADRFTDTQYF. The CDR3 DNA follows: TGTGCCAGCAGTGCGGACAGGTTCACAGATACGCAGTATTTT.

The chain employs TRBV6-1 and TRBJ2-6; D ambiguous. V lost 1 base to trimming and J lost 0 bases, with 4 bases between them. Germline assignment: CDR1 MNHNS and CDR2 SASEGT. The CDR3 consists of 15 residues. DNA for the CDR3: TGTGCCAGCAGTGAAGACAGCTCTGGGGCCAACGTCCTGACTTTC. This sequence encodes CASSEDSSGANVLTF.

The CDR3 nucleotides read TGTGCCAGCAGCTCCAGAGGGGGGACCCCCGGAGATACGCAGTATTTT. Its translation is CASSSRGGTPGDTQYF. The gene calls are TRBV7-6 and TRBJ2-3; D assignment may be TRBD1 or TRBD2 (6 bases each). The CDR3 spans 16 residues. Trimming left V 4 bases short and J 5 bases short, with 19 bases between. The germline V gene encodes CDR1 SGHVS and CDR2 FNYEAQ.

The V call is TRBV27, the J call TRBJ2-7; 9 positions agree with TRBD2. Unmatched junction bases numbered 11, after V lost 4 bases and J lost 4 bases. The CDR3 consists of 16 residues. The V gene's germline CDR1 is MNHEY and CDR2 SMNVEV (reference sequence). The CDR3 is CASSSAPGLARYEQYF. The CDR3, as DNA: TGTGCCAGCAGTTCAGCACCGGGACTAGCAAGATACGAGCAGTACTTC.